A selection of T cell receptor beta chains follows, all from one sample in a study of T cells after yellow fever vaccination. TCRdb ran MiXCR on the 5' RACE reads and lists one entry per CDR3 protein. The repertoire includes hundreds of thousands of distinct CDR3 sequences, roughly 13% of them detected once, and roughly 13% sits in the top ten. Sample: PBMCs, taken on the day of the yellow fever booster vaccination. These TCRs come from a man aged 25-45 years who received the YFV17D yellow fever vaccine. Each CDR3 is given with its conserved first and last residue. Each record gives: CDR3 DNA, CDR3 protein, J gene, V gene, D gene, clone size. The D gene is left open where the match is weak. Clone size, where shown, is once, few, many, or a class for clones that have expanded.

cdr3_nt: TGTGCCAGCTCACCGACCACTAGCACAGATACGCAGTATTTT; cdr3_aa: CASSPTTSTDTQYF; j_call: TRBJ2-3; v_call: TRBV12-3/TRBV12-4; d_call: NA; clone_size: NA
cdr3_nt: TGTGCCAGCAGCTCTGACCCGACGGCGAGCTCTGGGGCCAACGTCCTGACTTTC; cdr3_aa: CASSSDPTASSGANVLTF; j_call: TRBJ2-6; v_call: TRBV7-3; d_call: NA; clone_size: NA
cdr3_nt: TGCAGTGCTGTGGACATCACCTCTGGGGCCAACGTCCTGACTTTC; cdr3_aa: CSAVDITSGANVLTF; j_call: TRBJ2-6; v_call: TRBV20-1; d_call: NA; clone_size: few
cdr3_nt: TGTGCCATCAGAGAACCCGGGACAGGGGGAGATACGCAGTATTTT; cdr3_aa: CAIREPGTGGDTQYF; j_call: TRBJ2-3; v_call: TRBV10-3; d_call: TRBD1; clone_size: NA
cdr3_nt: TGTGCCAGCAGCAAAGTGGGGACAGGGGATGGCGAGCAGTACTTC; cdr3_aa: CASSKVGTGDGEQYF; j_call: TRBJ2-7; v_call: TRBV21-1; d_call: NA; clone_size: NA
cdr3_nt: TGTGCCAGCAGCTTACCGGGACAGCGGTCACCCCTCCACTTT; cdr3_aa: CASSLPGQRSPLHF; j_call: TRBJ1-6; v_call: TRBV5-6; d_call: TRBD1; clone_size: few
cdr3_nt: TGTGCCAGCATCCCCTTGAGGGCCTCTGGAAACACCATATATTTT; cdr3_aa: CASIPLRASGNTIYF; j_call: TRBJ1-3; v_call: TRBV12-3/TRBV12-4; d_call: NA; clone_size: few
cdr3_nt: TGTGCCAGCAGCCCGACGTTTGGGAATGAGCAGTTCTTC; cdr3_aa: CASSPTFGNEQFF; j_call: TRBJ2-1; v_call: TRBV5-6; d_call: NA; clone_size: NA
cdr3_nt: TGTGCCAGCACCAAGCAGGGTGGAGGGGAGACCCAGTACTTC; cdr3_aa: CASTKQGGGETQYF; j_call: TRBJ2-5; v_call: TRBV7-2; d_call: NA; clone_size: few
cdr3_nt: TGCAGTGCTAGAAGTGACAGGGGATCCTACAATGAGCAGTTCTTC; cdr3_aa: CSARSDRGSYNEQFF; j_call: TRBJ2-1; v_call: TRBV20-1; d_call: TRBD1; clone_size: many
cdr3_nt: TGTGCCAGCAGCCCCCGAAGGGCAGCAGGGATTGAAAAACTGTTTTTT; cdr3_aa: CASSPRRAAGIEKLFF; j_call: TRBJ1-4; v_call: TRBV7-9; d_call: NA; clone_size: few
cdr3_nt: TGTGCCAGCAGTTACTCTAGCGGGAGAGGGAATGAGCAGTTCTTC; cdr3_aa: CASSYSSGRGNEQFF; j_call: TRBJ2-1; v_call: TRBV6-5; d_call: TRBD2; clone_size: few
cdr3_nt: TGTGCCAGCAGTCCGGCCGGTGCCAAAAACATTCAGTACTTC; cdr3_aa: CASSPAGAKNIQYF; j_call: TRBJ2-4; v_call: TRBV28; d_call: NA; clone_size: NA
cdr3_nt: TGTGCCAGCAGCCGACTAGCGGACACCTACGAGCAGTACTTC; cdr3_aa: CASSRLADTYEQYF; j_call: TRBJ2-7; v_call: TRBV7-2; d_call: TRBD2; clone_size: few
cdr3_nt: TGTGCCAGCAGCTTAGTGTCAGCGCCCCCCCCGGAGACCCAGTACTTC; cdr3_aa: CASSLVSAPPPETQYF; j_call: TRBJ2-5; v_call: TRBV7-2; d_call: NA; clone_size: NA
cdr3_nt: TGCAGTGCGATCGCTAGGGTCCCCCCCAATGAGCAGTTCTTC; cdr3_aa: CSAIARVPPNEQFF; j_call: TRBJ2-1; v_call: TRBV20-1; d_call: NA; clone_size: NA
cdr3_nt: TGTGCCAGCAGCCAAGGACAGGGTGGGGAAAAACTGTTTTTT; cdr3_aa: CASSQGQGGEKLFF; j_call: TRBJ1-4; v_call: TRBV7-2; d_call: TRBD1; clone_size: many
cdr3_nt: TGCGCCAGCAGCAGAACTTCCGGGACTAGCGGGACTGGTGAGCCGTTCTTC; cdr3_aa: CASSRTSGTSGTGEPFF; j_call: TRBJ2-1; v_call: TRBV5-1; d_call: TRBD2; clone_size: NA
cdr3_nt: TGTGCCTGGAGTGGGCCCTCTGGAAACACCATATATTTT; cdr3_aa: CAWSGPSGNTIYF; j_call: TRBJ1-3; v_call: TRBV30; d_call: NA; clone_size: few
cdr3_nt: TGCGCCAGCAGCCAAGACCTGACCAGGGCCTACGAGCAGTACTTC; cdr3_aa: CASSQDLTRAYEQYF; j_call: TRBJ2-7; v_call: TRBV4-1; d_call: NA; clone_size: NA
cdr3_nt: TGCGCCAGCAGCTTGGGGACAGCGGATGAAAAACTGTTTTTT; cdr3_aa: CASSLGTADEKLFF; j_call: TRBJ1-4; v_call: TRBV5-1; d_call: NA; clone_size: NA
cdr3_nt: TGCAGCGTTGTTAGGGCCGGGGAGCTGTTTTTT; cdr3_aa: CSVVRAGELFF; j_call: TRBJ2-2; v_call: TRBV29-1; d_call: NA; clone_size: few
cdr3_nt: TGTGCCAGCAGCTTAGCGCTCGGGAGGGCCCACAATGAGCAGTTCTTC; cdr3_aa: CASSLALGRAHNEQFF; j_call: TRBJ2-1; v_call: TRBV7-9; d_call: TRBD2; clone_size: few
cdr3_nt: TGTGCCAGCAGACGCCAGCGGGAGGGGAACACCGGGGAGCTGTTTTTT; cdr3_aa: CASRRQREGNTGELFF; j_call: TRBJ2-2; v_call: TRBV6-1; d_call: TRBD2; clone_size: NA
cdr3_nt: TGCAGCGTTGAATGGAATTGGACAGGGGATCGGAAAGATACGCAGTATTTT; cdr3_aa: CSVEWNWTGDRKDTQYF; j_call: TRBJ2-3; v_call: TRBV29-1; d_call: TRBD1; clone_size: few
cdr3_nt: TGTGCCACCAGCAGCTCCACGCCGGGACCGGCGGTGACCCAGTACTTC; cdr3_aa: CATSSSTPGPAVTQYF; j_call: TRBJ2-5; v_call: TRBV15; d_call: NA; clone_size: NA
cdr3_nt: TGTGCCACCAGTGATTCTCGGACTGGGAAAGGAGATACGCAGTATTTT; cdr3_aa: CATSDSRTGKGDTQYF; j_call: TRBJ2-3; v_call: TRBV24-1; d_call: NA; clone_size: many
cdr3_nt: TGTGCCAGCTCTCAAACATCAACGGGCCGCTACGAGCAGTACTTC; cdr3_aa: CASSQTSTGRYEQYF; j_call: TRBJ2-7; v_call: TRBV18; d_call: NA; clone_size: many
cdr3_nt: TGTGCCAGCAGCAGTGGACAGGGAGAGAAAGAGACCCAGTACTTC; cdr3_aa: CASSSGQGEKETQYF; j_call: TRBJ2-5; v_call: TRBV7-2; d_call: TRBD1; clone_size: few
cdr3_nt: TGTGCCAGCAGCCCAGCGAGAGGACAGGGTAAAGACGAGCAGTACTTC; cdr3_aa: CASSPARGQGKDEQYF; j_call: TRBJ2-7; v_call: TRBV4-2; d_call: TRBD1; clone_size: NA
cdr3_nt: TGTGCCAGCAGAGTGGGGATTCTCCGGCAGTACTTC; cdr3_aa: CASRVGILRQYF; j_call: TRBJ2-7; v_call: TRBV2; d_call: NA; clone_size: few
cdr3_nt: TGTGCCAGCAGCAAAGCCGGGACTAAGGACTACAATGAGCAGTTCTTC; cdr3_aa: CASSKAGTKDYNEQFF; j_call: TRBJ2-1; v_call: TRBV6-2/TRBV6-3; d_call: TRBD2; clone_size: few
cdr3_nt: TGTGCCAGCAGTTTCGGGACAGGGACTCCAGAAAAACTGTTTTTT; cdr3_aa: CASSFGTGTPEKLFF; j_call: TRBJ1-4; v_call: TRBV12-3/TRBV12-4; d_call: TRBD1; clone_size: NA
cdr3_nt: TGCGCCAGCAGCCAAGAAGGTCCCCAGCACAGCTCCTACAATGAGCAGTTCTTC; cdr3_aa: CASSQEGPQHSSYNEQFF; j_call: TRBJ2-1; v_call: TRBV4-3; d_call: NA; clone_size: few
cdr3_nt: TGTGCCAGCAGCTTAGCCACAGCCGGGACTATACACCAGTATTTT; cdr3_aa: CASSLATAGTIHQYF; j_call: TRBJ2-3; v_call: TRBV7-2; d_call: TRBD2; clone_size: NA
cdr3_nt: TGTGCCAGCAGTTTCGTACAGGGTGCAGAAAAACTGTTTTTT; cdr3_aa: CASSFVQGAEKLFF; j_call: TRBJ1-4; v_call: TRBV28; d_call: NA; clone_size: NA
cdr3_nt: TGTGCCAGCAGTCAGGGGACTCGCTACGAGCAGTACTTC; cdr3_aa: CASSQGTRYEQYF; j_call: TRBJ2-7; v_call: TRBV6-2/TRBV6-3; d_call: NA; clone_size: few
cdr3_nt: TGTGCCTGGAGTGTCATAACCCTAGCGGGAGGCACAGATACGCAGTATTTT; cdr3_aa: CAWSVITLAGGTDTQYF; j_call: TRBJ2-3; v_call: TRBV30; d_call: TRBD2; clone_size: NA
cdr3_nt: TGTGCCAGCAGCCATAGTTATGGCTACACCTTC; cdr3_aa: CASSHSYGYTF; j_call: TRBJ1-2; v_call: TRBV3-1; d_call: NA; clone_size: few
cdr3_nt: TGTGCCAGCAGTTTAAGAGTGGCGCAGCCCCAGCATTTT; cdr3_aa: CASSLRVAQPQHF; j_call: TRBJ1-5; v_call: TRBV28; d_call: NA; clone_size: few
cdr3_nt: TGTGCCAGCGAAAGGATCGGGTCCCCGTACCGCGAGCAGTACTTC; cdr3_aa: CASERIGSPYREQYF; j_call: TRBJ2-7; v_call: TRBV19; d_call: NA; clone_size: NA